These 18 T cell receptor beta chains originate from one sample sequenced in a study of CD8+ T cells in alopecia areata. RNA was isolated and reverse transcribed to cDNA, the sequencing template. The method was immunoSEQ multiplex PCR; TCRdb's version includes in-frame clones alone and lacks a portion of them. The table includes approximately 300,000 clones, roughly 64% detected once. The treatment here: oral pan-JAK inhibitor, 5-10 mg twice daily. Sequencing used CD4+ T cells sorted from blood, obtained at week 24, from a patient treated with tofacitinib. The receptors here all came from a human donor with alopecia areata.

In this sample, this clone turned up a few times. The CDR3 DNA sequence: TGCGCCAGCAGCCCCCCGACAGGGAACTATGGCTACACCTTC. This sequence encodes CASSPPTGNYGYTF. The gene calls are TRBV4-3 and TRBJ1-2, with 7 bases fitting TRBD1. Germline CDR1 and CDR2: LGHNA and YSLEER. This CDR3 has 14 amino acids. The V segment lost 4 bases and the J segment 2 bases; nucleotides outside the gene matches: 4.

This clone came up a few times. The CDR3 spells CASSPMGSGANVLTF. CDR3 nucleotide sequence: TGTGCCAGCTCACCAATGGGCTCTGGGGCCAACGTCCTGACTTTC. The chain couples TRBV18 to TRBJ2-6; D is undetermined. The germline gives CDR1 KGHSH, CDR2 LQKENI. The CDR3 spans 15 residues. Trimming cost V 2 bases and J 0 bases, with 5 bases left between them.

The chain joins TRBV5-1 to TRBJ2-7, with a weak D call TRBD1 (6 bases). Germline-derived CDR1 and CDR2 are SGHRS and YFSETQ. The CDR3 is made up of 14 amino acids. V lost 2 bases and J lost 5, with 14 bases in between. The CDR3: CASSFKQGSDEQYF. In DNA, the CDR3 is TGCGCCAGCAGCTTTAAGCAGGGGTCGGACGAGCAGTACTTC.

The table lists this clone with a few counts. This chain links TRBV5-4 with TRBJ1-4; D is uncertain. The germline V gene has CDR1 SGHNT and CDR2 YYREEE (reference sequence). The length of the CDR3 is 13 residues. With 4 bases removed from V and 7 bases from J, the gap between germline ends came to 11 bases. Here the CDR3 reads CASSGKEGEKLFF. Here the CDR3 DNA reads TGTGCCAGCAGCGGGAAAGAGGGTGAAAAACTGTTTTTT.

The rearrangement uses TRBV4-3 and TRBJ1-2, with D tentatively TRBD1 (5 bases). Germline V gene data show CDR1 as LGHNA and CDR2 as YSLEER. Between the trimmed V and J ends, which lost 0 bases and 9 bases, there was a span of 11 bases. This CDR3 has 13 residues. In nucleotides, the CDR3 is TGCGCCAGCAGCCAAGAAATAGGGGAACGCTACACCTTC. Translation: CASSQEIGERYTF.

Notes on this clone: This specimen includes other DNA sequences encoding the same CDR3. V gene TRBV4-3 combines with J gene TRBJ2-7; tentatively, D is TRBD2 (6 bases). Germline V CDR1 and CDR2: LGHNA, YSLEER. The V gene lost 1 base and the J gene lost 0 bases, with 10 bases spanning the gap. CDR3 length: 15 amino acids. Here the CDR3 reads CASSQVLGGSYEQYF. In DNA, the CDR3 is TGCGCCAGCAGCCAAGTATTGGGGGGCTCCTACGAGCAGTACTTC.

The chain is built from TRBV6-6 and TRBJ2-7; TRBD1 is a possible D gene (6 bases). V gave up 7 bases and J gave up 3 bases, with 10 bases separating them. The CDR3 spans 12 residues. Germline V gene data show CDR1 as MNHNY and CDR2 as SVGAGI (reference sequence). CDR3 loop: CASTSRGYEQYF. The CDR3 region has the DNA TGTGCCAGCACATCCAGGGGCTACGAGCAGTACTTC.

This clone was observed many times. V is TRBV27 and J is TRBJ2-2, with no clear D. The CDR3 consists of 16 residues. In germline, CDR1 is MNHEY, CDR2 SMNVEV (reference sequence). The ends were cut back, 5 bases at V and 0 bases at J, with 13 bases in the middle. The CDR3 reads CASSPPSMSNTGELFF. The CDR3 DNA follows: TGTGCCAGCAGTCCCCCTTCAATGTCGAACACCGGGGAGCTGTTTTTT.

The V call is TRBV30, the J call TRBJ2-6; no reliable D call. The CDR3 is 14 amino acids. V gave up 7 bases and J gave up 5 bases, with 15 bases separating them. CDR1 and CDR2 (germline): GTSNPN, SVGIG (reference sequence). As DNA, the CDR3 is TGTGCCTTCCACGCCTGGCAACGGGCCAACGTCCTGACTTTC. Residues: CAFHAWQRANVLTF.

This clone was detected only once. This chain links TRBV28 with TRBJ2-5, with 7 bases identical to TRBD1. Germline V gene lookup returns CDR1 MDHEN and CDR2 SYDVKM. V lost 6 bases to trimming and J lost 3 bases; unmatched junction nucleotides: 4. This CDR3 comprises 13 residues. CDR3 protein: CASRLTGKETQYF. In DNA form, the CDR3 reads TGTGCCAGCAGACTGACAGGGAAAGAGACCCAGTACTTC.

CDR3 DNA: TGCAGCGCTGACGGGGGGGCCGTAGCCAATGAGCAGTTCTTC. Its translation: CSADGGAVANEQFF. The rearrangement joins TRBV29-1 to TRBJ2-1; the match to TRBD2 covers 8 bases. The germline CDR1 and CDR2 sequences are SQVTM and ANQGSEA. J lost 6 bases, V lost 7 bases, and 11 bases had no gene match. The CDR3 is 14 residues long.

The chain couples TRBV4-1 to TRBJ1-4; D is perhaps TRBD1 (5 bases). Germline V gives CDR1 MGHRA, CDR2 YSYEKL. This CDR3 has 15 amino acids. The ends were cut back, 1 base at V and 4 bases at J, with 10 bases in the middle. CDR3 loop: CASSQAGLLNEKLFF. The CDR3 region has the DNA TGCGCCAGCAGCCAAGCGGGACTGCTTAATGAAAAACTGTTTTTT.

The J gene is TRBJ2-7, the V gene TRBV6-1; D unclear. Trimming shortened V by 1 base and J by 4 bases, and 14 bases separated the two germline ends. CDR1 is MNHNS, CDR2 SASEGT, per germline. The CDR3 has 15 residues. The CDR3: CASSEEGGRRYEQYF. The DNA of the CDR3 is TGTGCCAGCAGTGAAGAAGGTGGCAGGCGATACGAGCAGTACTTC.

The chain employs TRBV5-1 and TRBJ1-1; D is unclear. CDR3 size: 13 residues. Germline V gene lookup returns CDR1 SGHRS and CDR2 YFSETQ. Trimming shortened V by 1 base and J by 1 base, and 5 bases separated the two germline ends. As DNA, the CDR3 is TGCGCCAGCAGCTTGTCCCCGAACACTGAAGCTTTCTTT. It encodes CASSLSPNTEAFF.

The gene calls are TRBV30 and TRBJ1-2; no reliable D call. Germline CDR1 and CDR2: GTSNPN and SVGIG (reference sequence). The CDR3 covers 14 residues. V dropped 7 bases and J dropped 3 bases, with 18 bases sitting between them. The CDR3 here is CASNRQQDYYGYTF. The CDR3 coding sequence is TGTGCCTCCAACCGGCAACAAGACTACTATGGCTACACCTTC.

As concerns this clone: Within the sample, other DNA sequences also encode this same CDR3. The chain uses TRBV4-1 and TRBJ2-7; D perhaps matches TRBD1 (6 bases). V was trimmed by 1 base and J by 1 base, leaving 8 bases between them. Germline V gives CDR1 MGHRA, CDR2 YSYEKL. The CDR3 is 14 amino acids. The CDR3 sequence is CASSQGQGSYEQYF. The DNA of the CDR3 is TGCGCCAGCAGCCAAGGGCAGGGGTCCTACGAGCAGTACTTC.

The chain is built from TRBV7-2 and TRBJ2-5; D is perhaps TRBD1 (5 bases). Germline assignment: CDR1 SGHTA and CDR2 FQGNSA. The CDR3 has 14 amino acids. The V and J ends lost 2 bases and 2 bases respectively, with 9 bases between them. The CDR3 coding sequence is TGTGCCAGCAGCTTATTTAGGACACAAGAGACCCAGTACTTC. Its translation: CASSLFRTQETQYF. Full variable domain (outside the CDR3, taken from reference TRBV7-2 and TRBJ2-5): GAGVSQSPSNKVTEKGKDVELRCDPISGHTALYWYRQSLGQGLEFLIYFQGNSAPDKSGLPSDRFSAERTGGSVSTLTIQRTQQEDSAVYLCASSLFRTQETQYFGPGTRLLVL.

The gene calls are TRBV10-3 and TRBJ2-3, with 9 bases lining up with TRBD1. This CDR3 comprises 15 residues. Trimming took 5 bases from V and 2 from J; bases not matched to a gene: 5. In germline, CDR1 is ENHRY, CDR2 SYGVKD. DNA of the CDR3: TGTGCCATCAGTCCGGGACAGGGTCTCACAGATACGCAGTATTTT. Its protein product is CAISPGQGLTDTQYF.